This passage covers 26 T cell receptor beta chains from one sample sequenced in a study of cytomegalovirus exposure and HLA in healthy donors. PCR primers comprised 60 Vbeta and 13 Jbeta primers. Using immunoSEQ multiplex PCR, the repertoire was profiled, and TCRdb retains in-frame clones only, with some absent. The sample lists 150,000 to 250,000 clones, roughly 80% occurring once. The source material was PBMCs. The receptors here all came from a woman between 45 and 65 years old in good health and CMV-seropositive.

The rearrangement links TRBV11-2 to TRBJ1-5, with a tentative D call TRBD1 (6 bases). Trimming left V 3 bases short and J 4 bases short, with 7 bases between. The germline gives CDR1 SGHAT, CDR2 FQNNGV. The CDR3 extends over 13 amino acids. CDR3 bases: TGTGCCAGCAGCTTGGGACAAAATCAGCCCCAGCATTTT. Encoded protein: CASSLGQNQPQHF.

The CDR3 DNA follows: TGTGCCAGCAGCATAGGACAGGGAACCTACGAGCAGTACTTC. This sequence encodes CASSIGQGTYEQYF. The chain has TRBV7-8 and TRBJ2-7; 8 nucleotides agree with TRBD1. This CDR3 has 14 residues. Germline-derived CDR1 and CDR2 are SGHVS and FQNEAQ. Trimming cost V 5 bases and J 2 bases; bases outside gene matches: 5.

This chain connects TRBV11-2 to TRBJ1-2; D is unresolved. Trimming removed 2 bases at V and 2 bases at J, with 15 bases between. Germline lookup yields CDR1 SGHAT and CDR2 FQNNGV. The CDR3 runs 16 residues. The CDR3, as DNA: TGTGCCAGCAGCTTACGGGGTGGGGTAACGAACTATGGCTACACCTTC. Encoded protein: CASSLRGGVTNYGYTF.

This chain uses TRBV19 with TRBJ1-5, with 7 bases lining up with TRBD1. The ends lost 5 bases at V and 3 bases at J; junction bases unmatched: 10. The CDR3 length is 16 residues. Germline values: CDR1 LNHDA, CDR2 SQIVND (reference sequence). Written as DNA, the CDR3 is TGTGCCAGTAGTCCCCGGGACAGAGGGTACAATCAGCCCCAGCATTTT. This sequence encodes CASSPRDRGYNQPQHF.

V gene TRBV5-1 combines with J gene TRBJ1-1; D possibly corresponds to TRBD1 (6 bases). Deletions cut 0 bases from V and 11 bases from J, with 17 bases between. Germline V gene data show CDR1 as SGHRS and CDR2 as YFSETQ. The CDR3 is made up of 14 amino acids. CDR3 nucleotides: TGCGCCAGCAGCTTGGGGGCTGTGGGGGCGGGTGCTTTCTTT. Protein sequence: CASSLGAVGAGAFF.

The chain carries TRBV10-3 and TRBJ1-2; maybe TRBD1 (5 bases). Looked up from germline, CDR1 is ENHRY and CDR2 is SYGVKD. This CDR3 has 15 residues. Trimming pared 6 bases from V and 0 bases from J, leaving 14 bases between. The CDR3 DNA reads TGTGCCATCAGCGGGGGGGGAGTATCTAACTATGGCTACACCTTC. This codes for CAISGGGVSNYGYTF.

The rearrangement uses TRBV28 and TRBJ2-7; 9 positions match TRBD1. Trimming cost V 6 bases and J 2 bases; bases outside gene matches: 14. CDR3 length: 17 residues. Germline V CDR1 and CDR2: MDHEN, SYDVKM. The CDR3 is CASSAHPGTGRPYEQYF. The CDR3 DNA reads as TGTGCCAGCAGCGCACACCCCGGGACAGGGAGACCCTACGAGCAGTACTTC. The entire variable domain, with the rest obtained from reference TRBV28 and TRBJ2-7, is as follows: DVKVTQSSRYLVKRTGEKVFLECVQDMDHENMFWYRQDPGLGLRLIYFSYDVKMKEKGDIPEGYSVSREKKERFSLILESASTNQTSMYLCASSAHPGTGRPYEQYFGPGTRLTVT.

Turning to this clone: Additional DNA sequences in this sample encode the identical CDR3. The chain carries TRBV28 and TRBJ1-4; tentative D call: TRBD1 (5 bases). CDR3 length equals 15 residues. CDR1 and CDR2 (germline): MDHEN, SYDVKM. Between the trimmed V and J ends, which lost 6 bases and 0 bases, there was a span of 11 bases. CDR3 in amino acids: CASSLGGATNEKLFF. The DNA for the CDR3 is TGTGCCAGCAGCCTCGGGGGGGCAACTAATGAAAAACTGTTTTTT.

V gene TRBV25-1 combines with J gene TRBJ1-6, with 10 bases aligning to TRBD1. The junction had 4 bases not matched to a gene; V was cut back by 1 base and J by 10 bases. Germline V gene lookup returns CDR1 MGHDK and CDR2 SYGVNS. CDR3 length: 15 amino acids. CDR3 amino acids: CASSEWGQGRSPLHF. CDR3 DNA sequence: TGTGCCAGCAGTGAATGGGGACAGGGGCGGTCACCCCTCCACTTT.

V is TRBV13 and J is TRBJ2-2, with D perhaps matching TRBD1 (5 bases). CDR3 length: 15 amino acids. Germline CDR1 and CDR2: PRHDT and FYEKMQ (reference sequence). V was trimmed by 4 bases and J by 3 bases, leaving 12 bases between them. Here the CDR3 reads CASSSRTSYTGELFF. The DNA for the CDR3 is TGTGCCAGCAGCTCCCGGACAAGTTACACCGGGGAGCTGTTTTTT.

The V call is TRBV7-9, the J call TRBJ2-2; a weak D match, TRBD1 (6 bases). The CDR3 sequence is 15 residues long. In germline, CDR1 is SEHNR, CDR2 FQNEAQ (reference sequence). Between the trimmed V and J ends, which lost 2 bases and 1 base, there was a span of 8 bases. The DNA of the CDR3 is TGTGCCAGCAGCTTACAGGGGTTGAACACCGGGGAGCTGTTTTTT. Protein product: CASSLQGLNTGELFF.

The chain's CDR3 is CASSSRLWGDTEAFF. CDR3 nucleotide sequence: TGTGCCAGCAGTTCCCGACTTTGGGGGGACACTGAAGCTTTCTTT. V usage is TRBV28 and J usage is TRBJ1-1, with D maybe TRBD1 (5 bases). Germline V gene data show CDR1 as MDHEN and CDR2 as SYDVKM. Trimming stripped 4 bases from V and 3 bases from J, with 15 bases between. This CDR3 has 15 amino acids.

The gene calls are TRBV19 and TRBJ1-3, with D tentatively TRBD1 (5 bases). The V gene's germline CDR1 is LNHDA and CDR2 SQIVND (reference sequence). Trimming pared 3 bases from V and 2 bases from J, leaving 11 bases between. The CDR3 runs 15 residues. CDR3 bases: TGTGCCAGTAGTATCGCTGGGGCGACTGGAAACACCATATATTTT. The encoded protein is CASSIAGATGNTIYF.

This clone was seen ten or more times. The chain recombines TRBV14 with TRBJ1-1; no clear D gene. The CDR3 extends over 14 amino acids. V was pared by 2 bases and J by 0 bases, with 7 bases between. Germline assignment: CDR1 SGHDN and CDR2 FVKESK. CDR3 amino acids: CASSQLQMNTEAFF. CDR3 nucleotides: TGTGCCAGCAGCCAACTACAGATGAACACTGAAGCTTTCTTT.

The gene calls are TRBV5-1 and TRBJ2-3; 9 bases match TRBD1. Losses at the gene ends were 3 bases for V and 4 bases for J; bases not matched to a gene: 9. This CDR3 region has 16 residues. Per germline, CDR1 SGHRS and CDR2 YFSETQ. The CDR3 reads CASSSGQGARSDTQYF. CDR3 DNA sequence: TGCGCCAGCAGCTCGGGACAGGGCGCCCGGTCAGATACGCAGTATTTT.

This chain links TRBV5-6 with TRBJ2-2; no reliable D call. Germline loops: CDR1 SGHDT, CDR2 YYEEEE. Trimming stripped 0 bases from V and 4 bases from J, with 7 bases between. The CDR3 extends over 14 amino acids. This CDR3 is CASSLDHFTGELFF. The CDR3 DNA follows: TGTGCCAGCAGCTTGGATCACTTCACCGGGGAGCTGTTTTTT.

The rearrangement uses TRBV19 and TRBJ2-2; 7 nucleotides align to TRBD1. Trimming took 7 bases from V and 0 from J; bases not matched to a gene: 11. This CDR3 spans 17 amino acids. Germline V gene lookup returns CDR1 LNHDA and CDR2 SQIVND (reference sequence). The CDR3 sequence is CASNEQGTRSNTGELFF. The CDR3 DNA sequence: TGTGCCAGTAACGAACAGGGGACCAGATCGAACACCGGGGAGCTGTTTTTT. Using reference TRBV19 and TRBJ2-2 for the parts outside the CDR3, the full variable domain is DGGITQSPKYLFRKEGQNVTLSCEQNLNHDAMYWYRQDPGQGLRLIYYSQIVNDFQKGDIAEGYSVSREKKESFPLTVTSAQKNPTAFYLCASNEQGTRSNTGELFFGEGSRLTVL.

CDR3 region: CASSSGQGFYGYTF. In nucleotides, the CDR3 is TGTGCCAGCAGCTCGGGACAGGGTTTCTATGGCTACACCTTC. The chain recombines TRBV7-9 with TRBJ1-2; 9 positions agree with TRBD1. The ends lost 4 bases at V and 4 bases at J; junction bases unmatched: 4. CDR1 SEHNR and CDR2 FQNEAQ come from the germline V gene (reference sequence). The CDR3 is 14 amino acids.

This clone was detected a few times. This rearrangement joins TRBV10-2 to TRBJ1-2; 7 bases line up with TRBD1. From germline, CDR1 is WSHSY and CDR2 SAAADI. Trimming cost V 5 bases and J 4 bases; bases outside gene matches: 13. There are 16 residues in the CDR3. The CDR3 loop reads CASSPRGQQFPYGYTF. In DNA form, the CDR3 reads TGCGCCAGCAGTCCAAGGGGACAGCAATTCCCCTATGGCTACACCTTC.

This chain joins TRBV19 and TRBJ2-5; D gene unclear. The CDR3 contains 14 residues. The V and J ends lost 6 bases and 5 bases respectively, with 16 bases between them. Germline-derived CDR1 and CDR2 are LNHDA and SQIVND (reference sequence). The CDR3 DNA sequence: TGTGCCAGTAGCCGAGTGGGCGAATTGGAGACCCAGTACTTC. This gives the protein CASSRVGELETQYF.

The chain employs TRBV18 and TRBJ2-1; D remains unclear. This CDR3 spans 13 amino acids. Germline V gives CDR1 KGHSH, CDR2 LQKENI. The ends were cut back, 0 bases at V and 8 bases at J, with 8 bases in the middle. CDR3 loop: CASSPPQFDEQFF. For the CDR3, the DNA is TGTGCCAGCTCACCACCGCAGTTCGATGAGCAGTTCTTC.

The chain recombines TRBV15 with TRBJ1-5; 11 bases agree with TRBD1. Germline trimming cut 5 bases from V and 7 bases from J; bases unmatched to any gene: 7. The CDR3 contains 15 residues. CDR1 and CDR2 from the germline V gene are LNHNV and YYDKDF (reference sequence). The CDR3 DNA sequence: TGTGCCACCAGCCTCGGACAGGGGGCCCGGCAGCCCCAGCATTTT. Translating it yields CATSLGQGARQPQHF.

CDR3 nucleotides: TGTGCCAGCAGTGAAGCTGGCAACTCCTACGAGCAGTACTTC. Amino acids: CASSEAGNSYEQYF. V is TRBV6-1 and J is TRBJ2-7, with D hard to call. The germline gives CDR1 MNHNS, CDR2 SASEGT. Deletions cut 0 bases from V and 0 bases from J, with 6 bases between. The CDR3 is made up of 14 amino acids.

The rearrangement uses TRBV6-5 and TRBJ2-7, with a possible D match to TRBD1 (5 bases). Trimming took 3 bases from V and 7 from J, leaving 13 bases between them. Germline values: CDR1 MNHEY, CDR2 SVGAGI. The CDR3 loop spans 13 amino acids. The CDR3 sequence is CASSYQGAREQYF. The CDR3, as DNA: TGTGCCAGCAGTTATCAGGGCGCGAGGGAGCAGTACTTC.

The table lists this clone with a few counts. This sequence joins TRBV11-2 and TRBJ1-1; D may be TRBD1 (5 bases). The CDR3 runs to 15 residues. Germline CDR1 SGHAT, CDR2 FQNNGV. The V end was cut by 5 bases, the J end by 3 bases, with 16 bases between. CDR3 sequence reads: CASSMTTGVHTEAFF. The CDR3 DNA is TGTGCCAGCAGCATGACAACAGGAGTGCACACTGAAGCTTTCTTT.

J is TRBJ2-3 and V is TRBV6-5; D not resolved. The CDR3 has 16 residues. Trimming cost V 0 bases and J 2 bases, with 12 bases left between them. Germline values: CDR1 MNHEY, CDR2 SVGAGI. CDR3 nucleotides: TGTGCCAGCAGTTACTCAGGCGGTCCCCCCACAGATACGCAGTATTTT. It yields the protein CASSYSGGPPTDTQYF.